This TCR beta chain was found in a study of T-cell memory formation after mild COVID-19 listed by TCRdb under 2021. Regarding the study in general: TCR sequence clusters from the two donors were largely donor specific. Longitudinal TCRalpha and TCRbeta repertoire sequencing tracked T-cell clones expanding and contracting after mild COVID-19 in two donors. Two young, previously healthy adult volunteers made up the cohort, one male and one female.

Ficoll-Paque density gradient centrifugation was used to isolate PBMCs. Trimming removed 0 bases from V and 8 bases from J, leaving 17 bases between the germline ends. Measured from the cysteine to the phenylalanine, the CDR3 is 16 residues long. Only the CDR3 DNA is retained, 48 bases long and in frame from the first base. Sequencing was carried out with an Illumina NovaSeq 6000. Using 5'RACE with constant-segment primers, TCRalpha and TCRbeta cDNA libraries were constructed, with sample barcodes and unique molecular identifiers added in the process. RNA was extracted from every sample with Trizol reagent. Amplification of the libraries took two PCR steps, and the second step added a second sample barcode plus Illumina TruSeq adapters. The libraries were sequenced on an Illumina NovaSeq using 2 x 150 bp paired-end reads. The source study handled its data this way. Reads were demultiplexed and collapsed into UMI-guided consensus sequences with migec v1.2.7. With mixcr v2.1.11, UMI consensuses were aligned to TRA and TRB V and J templates and assembled into clonotypes. A clonotype was counted as expanded or contracted only if both edgeR and NoisET called the change significant, with noise models trained on biological replicates. For edgeR calls, the cutoffs were a false discovery rate-adjusted p below 0.01 and a log2 fold-change threshold of 1. PCA with hierarchical clustering of max-normalized trajectories of the 1000 most abundant clonotypes was used as exploratory dynamics analysis. Separately sequenced CD4+ and CD8+ repertoires were used to assign a CD4 or CD8 phenotype to each responding clone. TCRdb took the public reads, trimmed them with fastp at Q25, ran MiXCR for clone calling and kept in-frame beta chains. Under each unique CDR3 protein, matching rows form one entry showing the most common genes and DNA. The authors' filters were not applied to this entry. Present in this sample are 500,000 to 650,000 distinct CDR3 sequences, about 20% of which were seen just once. Jointly, the top ten make up around 9.2% of the sample.

This clonotype was picked up a small number of times. Its antigen remains undetermined. No base quality information exists; no much larger clone differs at one position. Beyond this particular receptor, the publication reports: Only a couple of mild cases were covered in the study, and larger cohorts including severe cases with pre-infection samples were considered necessary. Clones that contracted from day 15 to 85 showed balanced CD4/CD8 phenotypes, whereas a second wave of clones that expanded from day 15 to 37 leaned towards CD4+. The detection of some responding clones in pre-infection memory suggests that pre-existing cross-reactive memory T cells joined the SARS-CoV-2 response. SARS-CoV-2 specificity was not confirmed for the second-wave clones peaking on day 37. Contracting CD4+ clones were located mainly in the CM and EM memory subsets, whereas CD8+ clones were found to be enriched in EMRA.

The sequencing input was PBMCs or a T cell subset sorted from them (not recorded which). The rearranged segments are TRBV23-1 and TRBJ2-1; the D call is tentative, TRBD1 or TRBD2, as each matches 5 bases. TRBV23-1 counts as an open reading frame of uncertain function. This clonotype was sampled from an adult woman who had mild COVID-19 (a few samples of this study predate the infection). The sample titles of this study are shuffled in the database, so cell type and time point are left out; the donor was told from shared clones. CDR3 sequence: CASSQSGPRDGDEQFF. The sequenced DNA: TGCGCCAGCAGTCAATCCGGGCCTAGGGACGGCGATGAGCAGTTCTTC.